A selection of T cell receptor beta chains follows, all from one sample in a study of cytomegalovirus exposure and HLA in healthy donors. Assay: immunoSEQ multiplex PCR; the TCRdb copy retains only in-frame clones and omits some. The repertoire includes about 85,000 clones, under 90% of them detected once, and 32% sits in the top ten. Sequenced input: PBMCs. These receptors all come from a man aged 50 to 60 in good health and CMV-seropositive. CDR3s leave out the opening cysteine and the closing phenylalanine or tryptophan.

j_call v_call cdr3_aa
TRBJ2-7 TRBV4-1 ASSPNTGLAGGYEQY
TRBJ2-1 TRBV18 ASDTAGQGYNEQF
TRBJ1-1 TRBV6-5 ASSYRTENTEAF
TRBJ2-5 TRBV7-2 ASSLALTSGRDQETQY
TRBJ2-1 TRBV5-1 ASSPVLAGVGNEQF
TRBJ1-3 TRBV7-9 ASSQERGQSGNTIY
TRBJ1-1 TRBV18 ASSPPTGSNTEAF
TRBJ2-7 TRBV5-6 ASSFGPVHYEQY
TRBJ1-1 TRBV27 ASSFLPDMNTEAF
TRBJ2-2 TRBV7-8 ASRLTSGSTGELF
NA TRBV15 ATSRDISEGYEQY
TRBJ2-1 TRBV4-1 ASSQDPGAASGSSYNEQF
TRBJ1-3 TRBV29-1 SVYLTGAERINTIY
TRBJ2-5 TRBV2 ASSETAEETQY
TRBJ2-3 TRBV13 ASSFSLDRGQGQDTQY
TRBJ1-2 TRBV11-2 ASSRSGDGYT
TRBJ2-5 TRBV4-3 ASSQSRGETQY
TRBJ2-3 TRBV4-3 ASSQVTAGVRTDTQY
TRBJ1-4 TRBV19 ASSIGQGEEKLF
TRBJ1-5 TRBV29-1 SVVTGGGNQPQH
TRBJ1-2 TRBV10-3 AISESGQVVGGGYT
TRBJ1-5 TRBV19 ASSIGGPVRGNQPQH
TRBJ1-3 TRBV5-1 ASSAPGQGNTIY
TRBJ1-4 TRBV5-1 ASSVTGGAGEKLF
TRBJ2-1 TRBV19 ASRGTSGRNEQF
TRBJ1-6 TRBV25-1 ASSEYDSPLH
TRBJ1-5 TRBV6-5 ASSRIRNQPQH
TRBJ2-1 TRBV4-3 ASSQDRSGSTYNEQF